This T cell receptor (beta chain) derives from a study of blood T cells in healthy people across ages. Findings and limits, study-wide: More naive CD4+ cells and higher diversity were found in long-lived than in aged donors.

The sample providers were healthy Caucasian people from Russia, aged about 6 to 90. Whenever a sample was processed, at least 6 million PBMCs were isolated. Germline V gene data show CDR1 as SQVTM and CDR2 as ANQGSEA. This CDR3 is built from 12 residues. A second PCR, run for roughly 7 to 12 cycles, used a sample-barcoded 5' primer plus a J-beta primer mix. Each cDNA molecule was tagged by a template-switch adaptor that had 12 random nucleotides. A single record per CDR3 protein comes from TCRdb applying MiXCR to the 5' RACE reads. The data hold under 1,100,000 distinct CDR3 sequences, with 20% to 25% observed a single time. This clonotype showed up just a few times. The antigen remains unidentified. The same data also contributed to another study, on T cells of mothers and their children.

The sequence was collected from a girl aged 2 to 9 in good health. J is TRBJ2-5 and V is TRBV29-1; D remains ambiguous. The DNA end favors TRBJ2-1, so the J call may be wrong. Material for sequencing was blood. For the CDR3, the DNA is TGCAGCGTTGAAAACCTTAGCAATGAGCAGTTCTTC. It codes for CSVENLSNEQFF.